The T cell receptor (beta chain) under discussion was sequenced for a study of response to subunit inactivated influenza vaccine. General study findings and limits: There was a suggestion from the authors that each seasonal influenza vaccination recruits few new T cells.

The length of the CDR3 is 14 residues. V was trimmed by 5 bases and J by 1 base, leaving 11 bases between them. Germline loops: CDR1 SGHTA, CDR2 FQGNSA. TCRdb itself ran the RT-PCR reads through MiXCR, one entry per CDR3 protein. The data show hundreds of thousands of distinct CDR3 sequences, roughly 20% seen once. This clonotype was seen only a few times. The antigen remains unidentified. The origin of this receptor is a man in his fifties who received an inactivated influenza vaccine. J is TRBJ1-1 and V is TRBV7-2; no clear D gene. Sequencing used PBMCs from blood, obtained more than 4 days after vaccination. In DNA form, the CDR3 reads TGTGCCAGCAGCGGGTGGCGTGAGAACACTGAAGCTTTCTTT. This gives the protein CASSGWRENTEAFF.